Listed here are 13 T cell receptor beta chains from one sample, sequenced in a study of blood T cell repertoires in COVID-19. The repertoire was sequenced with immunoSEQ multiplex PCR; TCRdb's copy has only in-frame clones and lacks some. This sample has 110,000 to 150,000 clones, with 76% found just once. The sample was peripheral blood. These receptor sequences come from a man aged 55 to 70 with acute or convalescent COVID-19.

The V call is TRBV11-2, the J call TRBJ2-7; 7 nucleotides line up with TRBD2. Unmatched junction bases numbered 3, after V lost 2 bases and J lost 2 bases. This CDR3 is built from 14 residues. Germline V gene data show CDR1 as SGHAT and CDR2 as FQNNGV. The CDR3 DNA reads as TGTGCCAGCAGCTTATGGGACTACACCTACGAGCAGTACTTC. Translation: CASSLWDYTYEQYF.

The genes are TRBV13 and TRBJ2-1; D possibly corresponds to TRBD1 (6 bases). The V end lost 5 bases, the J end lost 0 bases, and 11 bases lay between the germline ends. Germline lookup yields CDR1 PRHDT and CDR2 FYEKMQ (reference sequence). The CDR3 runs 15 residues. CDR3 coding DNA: TGTGCCAGCAGCCCGGGACAAACCTCCTACAATGAGCAGTTCTTC. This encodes CASSPGQTSYNEQFF.

CDR3 amino acids: CASSWGQGAAPLHF. CDR3 DNA: TGTGCCAGCAGCTGGGGACAGGGGGCGGCACCCCTCCACTTT. The rearrangement joins TRBV5-6 to TRBJ1-6, with TRBD1 identical over 12 bases. CDR1 and CDR2 (germline): SGHDT, YYEEEE. The CDR3 is 14 residues long. Trimming took 3 bases from V and 11 from J; bases not matched to a gene: 3. The variable domain in full, with the rest retrieved from reference TRBV5-6 and TRBJ1-6, is DAGVTQSPTHLIKTRGQQVTLRCSPKSGHDTVSWYQQALGQGPQFIFQYYEEEERQRGNFPDRFSGHQFPNYSSELNVNALLLGDSALYLCASSWGQGAAPLHFGNGTRLTVT.

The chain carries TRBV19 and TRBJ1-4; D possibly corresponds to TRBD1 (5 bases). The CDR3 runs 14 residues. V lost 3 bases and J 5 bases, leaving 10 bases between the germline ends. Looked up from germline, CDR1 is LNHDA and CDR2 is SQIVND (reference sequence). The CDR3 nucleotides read TGTGCCAGTAGTATCTGGCAGGGCAATGAAAAACTGTTTTTT. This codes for CASSIWQGNEKLFF.

In nucleotides, the CDR3 is TGTGCCAGCAGGGCTACAGGGACTGGAAACACCATATATTTT. Translating gives CASRATGTGNTIYF. V is TRBV27 and J is TRBJ1-3, with D perhaps TRBD1 (6 bases). CDR3 length equals 14 residues. Germline V gene data show CDR1 as MNHEY and CDR2 as SMNVEV (reference sequence). V lost 6 bases and J lost 2, with 11 bases in between.

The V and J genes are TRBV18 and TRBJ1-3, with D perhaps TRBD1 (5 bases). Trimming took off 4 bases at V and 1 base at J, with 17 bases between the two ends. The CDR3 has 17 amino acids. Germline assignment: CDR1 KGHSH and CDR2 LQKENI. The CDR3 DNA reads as TGTGCCAGCTCACTGAGCAGCGGGGCCTTGTCTGGAAACACCATATATTTT. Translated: CASSLSSGALSGNTIYF. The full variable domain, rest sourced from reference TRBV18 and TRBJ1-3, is NAGVMQNPRHLVRRRGQEARLRCSPMKGHSHVYWYRQLPEEGLKFMVYLQKENIIDESGMPKERFSAEFPKEGPSILRIQQVVRGDSAAYFCASSLSSGALSGNTIYFGEGSWLTVV.

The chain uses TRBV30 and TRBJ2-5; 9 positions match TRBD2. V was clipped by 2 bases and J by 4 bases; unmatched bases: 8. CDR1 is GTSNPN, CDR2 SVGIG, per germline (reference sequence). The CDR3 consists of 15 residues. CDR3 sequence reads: CAWSFLAGGTETQYF. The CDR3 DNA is TGTGCCTGGAGTTTCCTGGCGGGAGGGACAGAGACCCAGTACTTC.

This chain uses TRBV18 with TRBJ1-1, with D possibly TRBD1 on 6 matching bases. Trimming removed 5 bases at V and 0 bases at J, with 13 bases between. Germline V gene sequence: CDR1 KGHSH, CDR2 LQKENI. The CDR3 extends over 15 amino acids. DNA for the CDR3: TGTGCCAGCTCAGAACAGGGTCGGGTGAACACTGAAGCTTTCTTT. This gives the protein CASSEQGRVNTEAFF.

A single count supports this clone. This chain's CDR3 is CASSRGDSNQPQHF. CDR3 nucleotide sequence: TGTGCCAGTAGTCGCGGGGATAGCAATCAGCCCCAGCATTTT. This chain links TRBV19 with TRBJ1-5; D gene unclear. CDR1 is LNHDA and CDR2 is SQIVND in the germline V gene (reference sequence). V was clipped by 5 bases and J by 0 bases, with 8 bases between them. CDR3 length: 14 residues.

CDR3: CASALADTQYF. CDR3 nucleotides: TGTGCCAGCGCCTTAGCAGATACGCAGTATTTT. The V gene is TRBV2, the J gene TRBJ2-3; D is unresolved. The V end lost 8 bases, the J end lost 4 bases, and 7 bases lay between the germline ends. There are 11 residues in the CDR3. The germline CDR1 and CDR2 sequences are SNHLY and FYNNEI.

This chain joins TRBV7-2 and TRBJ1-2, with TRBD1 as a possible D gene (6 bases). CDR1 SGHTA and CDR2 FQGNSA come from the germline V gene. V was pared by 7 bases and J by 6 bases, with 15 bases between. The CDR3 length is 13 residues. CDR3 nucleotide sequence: TGTGCCAGCACCCCAGGGGTGGGAGATGGCTACACCTTC. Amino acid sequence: CASTPGVGDGYTF.

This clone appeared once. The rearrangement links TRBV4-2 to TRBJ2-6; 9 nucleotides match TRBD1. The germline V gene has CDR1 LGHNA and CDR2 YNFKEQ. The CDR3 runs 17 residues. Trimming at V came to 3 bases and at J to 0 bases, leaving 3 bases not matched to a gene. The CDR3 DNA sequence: TGTGCCAGCAGCCAGGGACAGGGAGGCTCTGGGGCCAACGTCCTGACTTTC. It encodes CASSQGQGGSGANVLTF.

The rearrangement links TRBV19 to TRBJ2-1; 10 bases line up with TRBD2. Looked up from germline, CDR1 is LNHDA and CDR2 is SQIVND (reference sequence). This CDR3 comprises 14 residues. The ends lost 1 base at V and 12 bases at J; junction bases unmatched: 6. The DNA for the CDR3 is TGTGCCAGTAGTATAGGGGCTAGCGGGAGCGGGCAGTTCTTC. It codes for CASSIGASGSGQFF.